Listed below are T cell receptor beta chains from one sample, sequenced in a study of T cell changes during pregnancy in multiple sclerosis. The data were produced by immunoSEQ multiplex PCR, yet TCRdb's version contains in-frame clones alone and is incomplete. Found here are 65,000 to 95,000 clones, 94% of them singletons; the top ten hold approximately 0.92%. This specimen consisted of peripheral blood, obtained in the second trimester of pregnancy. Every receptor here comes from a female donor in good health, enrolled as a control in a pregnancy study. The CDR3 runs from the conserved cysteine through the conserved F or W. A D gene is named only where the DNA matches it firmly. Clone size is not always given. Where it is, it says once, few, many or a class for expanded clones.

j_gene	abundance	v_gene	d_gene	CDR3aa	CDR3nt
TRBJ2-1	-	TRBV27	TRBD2	CASTTVGLAGYNEQFF	TGTGCCAGCACCACCGTCGGGCTAGCGGGTTACAATGAGCAGTTCTTC
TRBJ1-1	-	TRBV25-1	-	CASSEGGESEAFF	TGTGCCAGCAGTGAGGGAGGGGAGTCTGAAGCTTTCTTT
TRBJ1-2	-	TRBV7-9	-	CASSLVSGNYGYTF	TGTGCCAGCAGCTTAGTGTCCGGGAACTATGGCTACACCTTC
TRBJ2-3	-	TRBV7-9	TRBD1	CASSFLGQGRLTDTQYF	TGTGCCAGCAGCTTCCTTGGACAGGGAAGGTTAACAGATACGCAGTATTTT
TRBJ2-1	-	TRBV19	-	CASSIGLRDEQFF	TGTGCCAGTAGTATAGGGCTCCGGGATGAGCAGTTCTTC
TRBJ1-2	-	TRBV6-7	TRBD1	CASSYYFLAQGVHYGYTF	TGTGCCAGCAGTTACTACTTTCTCGCCCAGGGGGTCCACTATGGCTACACCTTC
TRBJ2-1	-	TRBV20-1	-	CSAHSSNEQFF	TGCAGTGCTCACAGCTCTAATGAGCAGTTCTTC
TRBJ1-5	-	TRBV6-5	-	CASSVGGLGNQPQHF	TGTGCCAGCAGCGTGGGAGGGTTGGGCAATCAGCCCCAGCATTTT
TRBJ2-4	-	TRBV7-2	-	CASTSGVDIQYF	TGTGCCAGCACTTCAGGGGTGGACATTCAGTACTTC
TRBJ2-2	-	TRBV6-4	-	CASGHGNTGELFF	TGTGCCAGCGGTCACGGGAACACCGGGGAGCTGTTTTTT
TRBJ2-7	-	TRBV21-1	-	CASSLGGDRDKQYF	TGTGCCAGCAGTTTAGGAGGGGACAGGGATAAGCAGTACTTC
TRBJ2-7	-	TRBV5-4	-	CASSWNSGYEQYF	TGTGCCAGCAGCTGGAACAGCGGCTACGAGCAGTACTTC
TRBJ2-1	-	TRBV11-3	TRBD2	CASSLWREGPQFF	TGTGCCAGCAGCTTATGGCGGGAGGGCCCACAGTTCTTC
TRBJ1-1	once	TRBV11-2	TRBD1	CASSSRTGTNTEAFF	TGTGCCAGCAGCTCGCGGACAGGTACGAACACTGAAGCTTTCTTT
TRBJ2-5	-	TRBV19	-	CASSSQGIFETQYF	TGTGCCAGTAGCTCACAGGGTATATTTGAGACCCAGTACTTC
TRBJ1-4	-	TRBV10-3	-	CAISETLPGGASDEKLFF	TGTGCCATCAGTGAGACCCTCCCGGGGGGGGCTAGTGATGAAAAACTGTTTTTT
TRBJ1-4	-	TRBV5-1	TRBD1	CASSGGYRGRNEKLFF	TGCGCCAGCAGCGGGGGGTACAGGGGACGGAATGAAAAACTGTTTTTT
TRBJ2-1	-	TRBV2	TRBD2	CASSDLAGDGLFF	TGTGCCAGCAGTGACCTAGCGGGAGATGGATTGTTCTTC
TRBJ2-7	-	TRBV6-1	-	CASIHTGNEQYF	TGTGCCAGCATCCACACAGGTAACGAGCAGTACTTC
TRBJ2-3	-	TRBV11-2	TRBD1	CASSEQGSDTQYF	TGTGCCAGCAGCGAACAGGGGTCAGATACGCAGTATTTT